The TCR beta chain described here comes from a study of identical twins. This clonotype was seen ten or more times. The CDR3 has 16 residues. V dropped 1 base and J dropped 7 bases, with 17 bases sitting between them. Germline CDR1 is LGHDT and CDR2 is YNNKEL (reference sequence). Unique molecular identifiers were present on cDNA, and template switching added a universal primer site. TCRdb re-called the 5' RACE reads through MiXCR, storing one row per CDR3 protein. Of some 560,000 distinct CDR3 sequences in the sample, 9.6% were seen once. This sample also belongs to another study, concerning yellow fever vaccine responses in identical twins.

The source material was PBMCs. The TCR originated in a woman between 18 and 29 years old in good health. This chain connects TRBV3-1 to TRBJ2-1; TRBD1 might be the D (5 bases). The CDR3 loop reads CASSQVAARVKNEQFF. Written as DNA, the CDR3 is TGTGCCAGCAGCCAAGTCGCAGCCAGGGTAAAGAATGAGCAGTTCTTC.